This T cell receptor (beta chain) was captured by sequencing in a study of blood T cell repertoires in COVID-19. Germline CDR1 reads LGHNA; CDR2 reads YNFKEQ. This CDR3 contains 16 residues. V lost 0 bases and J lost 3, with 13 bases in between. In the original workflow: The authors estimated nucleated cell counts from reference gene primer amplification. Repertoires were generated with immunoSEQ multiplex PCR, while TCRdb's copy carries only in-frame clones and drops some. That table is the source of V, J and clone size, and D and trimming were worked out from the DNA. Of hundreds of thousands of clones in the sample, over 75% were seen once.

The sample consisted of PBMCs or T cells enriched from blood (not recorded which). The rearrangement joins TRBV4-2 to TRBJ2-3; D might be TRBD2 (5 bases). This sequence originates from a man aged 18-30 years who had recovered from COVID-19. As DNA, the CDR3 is TGTGCCAGCAGCCAAGATGTACTAGTCCGTACAGATACGCAGTATTTT. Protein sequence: CASSQDVLVRTDTQYF.